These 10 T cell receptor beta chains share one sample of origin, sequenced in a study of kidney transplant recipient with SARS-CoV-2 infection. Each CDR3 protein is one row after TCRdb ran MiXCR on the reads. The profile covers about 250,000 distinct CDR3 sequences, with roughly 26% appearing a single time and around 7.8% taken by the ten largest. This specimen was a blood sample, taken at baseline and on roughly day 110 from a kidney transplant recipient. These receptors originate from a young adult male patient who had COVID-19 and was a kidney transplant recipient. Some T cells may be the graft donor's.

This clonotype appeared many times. The DNA for the CDR3 is TGTGCCAGCAGCACTCCAGACGATCTCGGAAAGACCTATGGCTACACCTTC. It specifies CASSTPDDLGKTYGYTF. The V and J genes are TRBV11-3 and TRBJ1-2; D unresolved. Deletions cut 5 bases from V and 4 bases from J, with 23 bases between. The CDR3 is 17 amino acids. Germline V gene sequence: CDR1 SGHNT, CDR2 YENEEA.

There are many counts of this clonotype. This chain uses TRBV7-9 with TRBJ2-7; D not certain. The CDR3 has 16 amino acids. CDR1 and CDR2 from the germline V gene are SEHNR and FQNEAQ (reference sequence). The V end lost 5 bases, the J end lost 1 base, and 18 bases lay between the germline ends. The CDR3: CASSHPIHVGSYEQYF. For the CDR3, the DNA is TGTGCCAGCAGCCACCCGATACACGTGGGGTCCTACGAGCAGTACTTC.

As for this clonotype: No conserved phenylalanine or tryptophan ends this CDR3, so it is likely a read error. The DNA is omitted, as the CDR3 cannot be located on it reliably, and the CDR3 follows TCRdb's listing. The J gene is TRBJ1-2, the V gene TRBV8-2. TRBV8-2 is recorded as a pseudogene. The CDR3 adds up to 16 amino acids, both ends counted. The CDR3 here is CGSSVFDSRKTYGYTL.

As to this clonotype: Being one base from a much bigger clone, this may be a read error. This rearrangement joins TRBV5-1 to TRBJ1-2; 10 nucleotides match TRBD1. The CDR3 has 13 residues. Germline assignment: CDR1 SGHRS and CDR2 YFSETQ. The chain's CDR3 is CTSSFRDRGGYTF. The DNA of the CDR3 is TGCACCAGCAGCTTTCGGGACAGGGGTGGCTACACCTTC.

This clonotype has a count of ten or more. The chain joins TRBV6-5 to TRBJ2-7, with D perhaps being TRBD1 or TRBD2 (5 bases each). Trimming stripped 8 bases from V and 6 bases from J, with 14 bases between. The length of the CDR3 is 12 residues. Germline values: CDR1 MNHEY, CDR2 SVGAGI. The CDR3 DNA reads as TGTGCCAGCCGGGATGGGGCGGGCGAGCAGTACTTC. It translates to CASRDGAGEQYF.

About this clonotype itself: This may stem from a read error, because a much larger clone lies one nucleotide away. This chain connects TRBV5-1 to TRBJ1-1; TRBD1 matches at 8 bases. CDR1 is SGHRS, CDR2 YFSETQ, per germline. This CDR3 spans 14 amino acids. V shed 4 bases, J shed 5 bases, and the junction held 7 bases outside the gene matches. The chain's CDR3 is CASSMDRVETEAFF. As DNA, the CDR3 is TGCGCCAGCAGCATGGACAGGGTTGAGACTGAAGCTTTCTTT.

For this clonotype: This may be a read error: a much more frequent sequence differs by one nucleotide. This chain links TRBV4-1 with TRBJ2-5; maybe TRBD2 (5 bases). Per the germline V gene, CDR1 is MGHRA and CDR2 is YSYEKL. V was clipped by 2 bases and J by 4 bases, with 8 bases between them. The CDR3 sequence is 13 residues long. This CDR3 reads CASSQRSGETQYF. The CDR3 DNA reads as TGCGCCAGCAGCCAAAGGAGCGGAGAGACCCAGTACTTC.

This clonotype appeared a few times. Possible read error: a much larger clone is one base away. CDR3 loop: CASSCLFSARKAYGYTF. In nucleotides, the CDR3 is TGTGCCAGCAGCTGTTTGTTTTCAGCTCGAAAGGCCTATGGCTACACCTTC. The chain couples TRBV7-4 to TRBJ1-2, with D unresolved. This CDR3 comprises 17 residues. The germline gives CDR1 SGHVT, CDR2 SQSDAQ. Trimming cost V 4 bases and J 4 bases, with 22 bases left between them.

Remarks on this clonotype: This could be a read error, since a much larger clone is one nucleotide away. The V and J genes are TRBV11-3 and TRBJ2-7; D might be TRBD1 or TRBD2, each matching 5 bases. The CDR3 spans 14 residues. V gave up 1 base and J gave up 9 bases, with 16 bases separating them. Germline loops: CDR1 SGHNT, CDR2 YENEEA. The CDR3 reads CASSLVREIHGQYF. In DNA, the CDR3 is TGTGCCAGCAGCTTAGTCAGGGAGATCCACGGGCAGTACTTC.

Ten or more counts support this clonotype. The CDR3 bases are TGTGCCAGCAGCACGTGGTACACCCTTCGAAAGACCTATGGCTACACCTTC. This encodes CASSTWYTLRKTYGYTF. J is TRBJ1-2 and V is TRBV3-1, with D uncertain. V lost 5 bases and J 4 bases, leaving 23 bases between the germline ends. Germline-derived CDR1 and CDR2 are LGHDT and YNNKEL (reference sequence). CDR3 length: 17 amino acids. The full variable domain, in which reference TRBV3-1 and TRBJ1-2 provide the parts outside the CDR3, is DTAVSQTPKYLVTQMGNDKSIKCEQNLGHDTMYWYKQDSKKFLKIMFSYNNKELIINETVPNRFSPKSPDKAHLNLHINSLELGDSAVYFCASSTWYTLRKTYGYTFGSGTRLTVV.